A selection of T cell receptor beta chains follows, all from one sample in a study of T cell repertoires in cytomegalovirus infection. For these TCRs, the target antigens are not known. TCRdb re-derived calls from the reads in MiXCR, one entry per CDR3 protein. The sample records approximately 270,000 distinct CDR3 sequences, around 20% being singletons. The input for sequencing was cultured PBMCs, taken from culture after CMV antigen stimulation. The receptors shown here come from a human donor in good health (CMV status not recorded). Some clones in this sample may be carry-over from other donors' samples. Each CDR3 is given without its conserved first and last residue. Fields, in order: V gene, J gene, CDR3 protein.

v_call: TRBV7-8
j_call: TRBJ1-2
cdr3_aa: ASSRITGANYGYT

v_call: TRBV6-5
j_call: TRBJ2-1
cdr3_aa: ANSEFGDARANEQF

v_call: TRBV20-1
j_call: TRBJ2-7
cdr3_aa: SAAQGAHEQY

v_call: TRBV7-7
j_call: TRBJ2-3
cdr3_aa: ASSLNGRARDTQY

v_call: TRBV16
j_call: TRBJ1-5
cdr3_aa: ASNSNSRDQPQH

v_call: TRBV7-6
j_call: TRBJ2-1
cdr3_aa: ASSLGTGRTTDEQF

v_call: TRBV27
j_call: TRBJ2-7
cdr3_aa: ASSLGGSGHEQY

v_call: TRBV7-6
j_call: TRBJ2-5
cdr3_aa: ASSRNSGQETQY

v_call: TRBV20-1
j_call: TRBJ2-5
cdr3_aa: SASGPWTGWEETQY

v_call: TRBV6-2/TRBV6-3
j_call: TRBJ2-1
cdr3_aa: ASSYSNSREQF

v_call: TRBV5-6
j_call: TRBJ2-1
cdr3_aa: ASSFPSGSKDEQF

v_call: TRBV20-1
j_call: TRBJ2-7
cdr3_aa: SAPSTHNAYEQY

v_call: TRBV6-1
j_call: TRBJ1-1
cdr3_aa: ASSCRDGTGVTCLEAF

v_call: TRBV7-2
j_call: TRBJ2-5
cdr3_aa: ASSWGRGGRETQY

v_call: TRBV7-2
j_call: TRBJ2-1
cdr3_aa: ASSLWLAGGPGEQF

v_call: TRBV7-2
j_call: TRBJ2-3
cdr3_aa: ASSLGPSGIGNTQY

v_call: TRBV7-8
j_call: TRBJ1-2
cdr3_aa: ASSLGVGDYGYT

v_call: TRBV7-9
j_call: TRBJ1-1
cdr3_aa: ASSLPGGEAF

v_call: TRBV28
j_call: TRBJ2-7
cdr3_aa: ASSFTYYEQY

v_call: TRBV6-2/TRBV6-3
j_call: TRBJ1-1
cdr3_aa: ASRAKTGIGGTEAF

v_call: TRBV24-1
j_call: TRBJ2-1
cdr3_aa: ATSDPNLKQF

v_call: TRBV10-3
j_call: TRBJ1-5
cdr3_aa: AISTGNQPQH

v_call: TRBV6-5
j_call: TRBJ1-3
cdr3_aa: ASRIGPLNTIY

v_call: TRBV12-3/TRBV12-4
j_call: TRBJ1-4
cdr3_aa: ASSWNEKLF

v_call: TRBV6-6
j_call: TRBJ1-1
cdr3_aa: ASSYSQAGTEAF

v_call: TRBV28
j_call: TRBJ2-5
cdr3_aa: ASGLGLAGRETQY

v_call: TRBV7-2
j_call: TRBJ1-1
cdr3_aa: ASSSRTGGNDEAF

v_call: TRBV15
j_call: TRBJ2-6
cdr3_aa: ATSPGPGDGANVLT

v_call: TRBV6-2/TRBV6-3
j_call: TRBJ1-2
cdr3_aa: ASDQGQGFGYT

v_call: TRBV15
j_call: TRBJ2-3
cdr3_aa: ATSRIGGLAGGKPLDTQY

v_call: TRBV7-9
j_call: TRBJ1-2
cdr3_aa: ASSLVQGPNYGYT

v_call: TRBV11-2
j_call: TRBJ2-5
cdr3_aa: ASSTVSSGETQY

v_call: TRBV7-2
j_call: TRBJ1-4
cdr3_aa: ASSIRRATNEKLF

v_call: TRBV20-1
j_call: TRBJ2-6
cdr3_aa: SARDRAGANVLT

v_call: TRBV6-5
j_call: TRBJ2-1
cdr3_aa: ASSYRTSAGEQF

v_call: TRBV18
j_call: TRBJ1-2
cdr3_aa: ASSPSPDTNYGYT